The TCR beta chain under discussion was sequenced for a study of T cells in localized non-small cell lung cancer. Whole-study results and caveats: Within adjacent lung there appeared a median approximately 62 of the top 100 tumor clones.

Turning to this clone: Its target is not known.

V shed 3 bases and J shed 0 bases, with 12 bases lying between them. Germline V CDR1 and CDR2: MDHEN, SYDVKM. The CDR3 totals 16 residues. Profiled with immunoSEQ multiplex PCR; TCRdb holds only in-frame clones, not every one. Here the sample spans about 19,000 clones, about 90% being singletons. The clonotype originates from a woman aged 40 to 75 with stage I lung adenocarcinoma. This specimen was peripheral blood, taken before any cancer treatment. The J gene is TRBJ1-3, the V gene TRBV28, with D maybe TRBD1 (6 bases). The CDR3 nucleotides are TGTGCCAGCAGTTTTGTAGGGGGGAGCTCTGGAAACACCATATATTTT. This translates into CASSFVGGSSGNTIYF.